This T cell receptor (beta chain) was found in a study of T cells in Graves' hyperthyroidism and ophthalmopathy. The wider study: Peripheral blood was taken when the disease was first diagnosed, before any treatment began.

In its sample, this clonotype was seen many times. TCR beta CDR3 regions were amplified from RNA. Carried out on the TCR CDR3, a first-round RT-PCR used the HTBI primer set. TCRdb ran MiXCR on the multiplex PCR reads and lists one entry per CDR3 protein. The table has hundreds of thousands of distinct CDR3 sequences, about 14% seen once. Investigators excluded patients with uncontrolled infection, other autoimmune disease, pregnancy or lactation. The sample comprised blood. This clonotype was obtained from a man aged 50-60 years with Graves' ophthalmopathy.

CDR3 nucleotide sequence: TGTGCCAGCAGCTTTTCCGGACTGCTGGGCTCTGAAGCTTTCTTT. Amino acids: CASSFSGLLGSEAFF. The J gene is TRBJ1-1, the V gene TRBV7-9; D remains unclear. Germline CDR1 reads SEHNR; CDR2 reads FQNEAQ (reference sequence). The V gene lost 3 bases and the J gene lost 6 bases, with 17 bases spanning the gap. This CDR3 has 15 amino acids.